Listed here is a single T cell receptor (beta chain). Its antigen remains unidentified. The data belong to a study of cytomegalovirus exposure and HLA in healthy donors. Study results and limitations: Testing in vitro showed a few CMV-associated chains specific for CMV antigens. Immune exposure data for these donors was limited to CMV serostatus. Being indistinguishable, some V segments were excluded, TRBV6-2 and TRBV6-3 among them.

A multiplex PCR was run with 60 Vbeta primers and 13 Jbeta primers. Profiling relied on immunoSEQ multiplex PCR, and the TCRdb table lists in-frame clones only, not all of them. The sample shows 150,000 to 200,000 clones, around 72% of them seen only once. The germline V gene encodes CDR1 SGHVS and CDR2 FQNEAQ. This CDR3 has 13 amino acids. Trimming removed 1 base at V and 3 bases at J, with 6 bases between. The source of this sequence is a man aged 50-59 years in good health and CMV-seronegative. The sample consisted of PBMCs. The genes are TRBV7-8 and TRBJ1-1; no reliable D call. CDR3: CASSLVQDTEAFF. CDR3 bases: TGTGCCAGCAGCTTAGTCCAGGACACTGAAGCTTTCTTT.